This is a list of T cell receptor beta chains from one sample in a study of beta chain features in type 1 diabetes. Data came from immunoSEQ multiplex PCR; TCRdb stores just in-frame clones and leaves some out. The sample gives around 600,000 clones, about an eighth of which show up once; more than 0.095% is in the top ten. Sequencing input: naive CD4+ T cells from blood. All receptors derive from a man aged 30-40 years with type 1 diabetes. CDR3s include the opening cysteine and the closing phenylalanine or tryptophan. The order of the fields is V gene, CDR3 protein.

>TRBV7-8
CASSLRKTGVAGGEQYF
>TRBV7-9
CASSRNGGAYEQYF
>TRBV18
CASSPRDQYGYTF
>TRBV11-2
CASSRDTLTGELFF
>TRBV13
CASSLGALRTF
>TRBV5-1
CASRGRNTGELFF
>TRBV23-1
CASSQNRTGLVSRGGAYNEQFF
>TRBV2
CASSERQGGETQYF
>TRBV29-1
CSGSGSSRYEQYF
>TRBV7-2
CASSLGLAGGTDTQYF
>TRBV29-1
CSVSWGNTEAFF
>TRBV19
CASSIGAASPLHF
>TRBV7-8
CASSLPSGRGGETQYF
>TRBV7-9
CASSLDGYSYEQYF
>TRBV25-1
CASRPEADTQYF
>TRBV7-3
CASSPGGVSGANVLTF
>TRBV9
CASNRGTGTGVHEQYF
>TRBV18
CASSPPPNSPLHF
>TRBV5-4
CASSFSSGGGYEQYF
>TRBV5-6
CASRQGILYNEQFF
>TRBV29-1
CSVEQHNEKLFF
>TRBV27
CASSSQTLRPRETQYF
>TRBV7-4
CASSNDRGRRQPQHF
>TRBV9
CASSAGGQGSPLHF
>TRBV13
CASSYLTTNSYNEQFF
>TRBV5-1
CASSEAGAYSNQPQHF
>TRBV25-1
CASSAARPSGANVLTF
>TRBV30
CAWASRGGQPQHF
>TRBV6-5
CASSYSPRVQETQYF
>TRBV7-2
CASSWADRRAGNIQYF